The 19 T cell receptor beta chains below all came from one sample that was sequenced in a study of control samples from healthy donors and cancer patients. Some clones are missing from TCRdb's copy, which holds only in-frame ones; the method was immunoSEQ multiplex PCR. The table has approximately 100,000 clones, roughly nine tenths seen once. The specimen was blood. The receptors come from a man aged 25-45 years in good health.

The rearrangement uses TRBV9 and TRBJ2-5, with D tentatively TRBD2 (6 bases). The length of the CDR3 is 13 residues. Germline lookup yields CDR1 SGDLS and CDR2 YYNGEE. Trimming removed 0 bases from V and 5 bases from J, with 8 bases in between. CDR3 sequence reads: CASSVGGEETQYF. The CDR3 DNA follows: TGTGCCAGCAGCGTAGGGGGGGAGGAGACCCAGTACTTC.

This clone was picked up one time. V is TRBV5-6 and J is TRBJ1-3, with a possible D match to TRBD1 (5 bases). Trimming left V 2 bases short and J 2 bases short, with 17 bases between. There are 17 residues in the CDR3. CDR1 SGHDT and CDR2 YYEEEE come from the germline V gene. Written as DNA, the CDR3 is TGTGCCAGCAGCTTTGTCGGGGCCCGTTACCCTGGAAACACCATATATTTT. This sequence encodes CASSFVGARYPGNTIYF.

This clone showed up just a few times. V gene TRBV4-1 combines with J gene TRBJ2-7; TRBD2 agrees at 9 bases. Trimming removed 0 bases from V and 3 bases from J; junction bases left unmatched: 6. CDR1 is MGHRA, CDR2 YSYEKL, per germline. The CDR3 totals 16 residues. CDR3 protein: CASSQDQTLAGYEQYF. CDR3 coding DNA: TGCGCCAGCAGCCAAGATCAAACACTAGCGGGCTACGAGCAGTACTTC.

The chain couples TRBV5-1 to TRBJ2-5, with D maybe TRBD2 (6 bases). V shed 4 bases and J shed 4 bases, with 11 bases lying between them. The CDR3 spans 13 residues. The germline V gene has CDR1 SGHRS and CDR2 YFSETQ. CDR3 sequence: CASSTTRGETQYF. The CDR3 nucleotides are TGCGCCAGCAGCACGACTAGGGGAGAGACCCAGTACTTC.

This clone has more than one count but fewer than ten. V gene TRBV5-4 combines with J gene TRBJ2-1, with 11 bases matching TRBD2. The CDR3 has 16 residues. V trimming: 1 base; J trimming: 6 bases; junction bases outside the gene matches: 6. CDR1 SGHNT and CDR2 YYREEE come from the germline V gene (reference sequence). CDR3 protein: CASSLRGLAARNEQFF. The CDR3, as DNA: TGTGCCAGCAGCTTGAGGGGACTAGCGGCCCGCAATGAGCAGTTCTTC.

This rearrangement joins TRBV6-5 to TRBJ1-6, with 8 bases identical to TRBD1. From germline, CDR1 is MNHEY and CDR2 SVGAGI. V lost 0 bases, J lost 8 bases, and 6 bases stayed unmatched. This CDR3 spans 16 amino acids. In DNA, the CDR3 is TGTGCCAGCAGTTACTCCCCGCCAGGGGGCTATTCACCCCTCCACTTT. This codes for CASSYSPPGGYSPLHF.

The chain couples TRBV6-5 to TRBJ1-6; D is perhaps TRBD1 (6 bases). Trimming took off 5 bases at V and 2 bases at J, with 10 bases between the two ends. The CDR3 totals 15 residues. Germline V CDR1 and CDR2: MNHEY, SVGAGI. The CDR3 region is CASSPHRAYNSPLHF. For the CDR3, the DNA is TGTGCCAGCAGTCCCCACAGGGCCTATAATTCACCCCTCCACTTT.

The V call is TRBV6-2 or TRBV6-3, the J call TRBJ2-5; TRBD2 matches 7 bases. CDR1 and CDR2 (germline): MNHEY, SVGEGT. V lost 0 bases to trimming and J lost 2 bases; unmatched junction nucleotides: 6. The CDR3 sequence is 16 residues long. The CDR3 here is CASSYSSGRGQETQYF. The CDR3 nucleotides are TGTGCCAGCAGTTACTCTAGCGGGCGGGGACAAGAGACCCAGTACTTC.

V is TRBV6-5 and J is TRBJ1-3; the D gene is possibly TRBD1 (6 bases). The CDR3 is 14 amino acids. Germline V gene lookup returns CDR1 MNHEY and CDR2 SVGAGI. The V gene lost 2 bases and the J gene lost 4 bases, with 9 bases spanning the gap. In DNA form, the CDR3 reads TGTGCCAGCAGTTACGCAGGGGTAGGAAACACCATATATTTT. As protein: CASSYAGVGNTIYF.

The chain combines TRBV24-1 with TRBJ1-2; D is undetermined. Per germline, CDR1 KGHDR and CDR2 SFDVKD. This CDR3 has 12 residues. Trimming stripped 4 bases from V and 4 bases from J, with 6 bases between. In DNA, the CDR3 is TGTGCCACCAGTGACTACAGCTATGGCTACACCTTC. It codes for CATSDYSYGYTF.

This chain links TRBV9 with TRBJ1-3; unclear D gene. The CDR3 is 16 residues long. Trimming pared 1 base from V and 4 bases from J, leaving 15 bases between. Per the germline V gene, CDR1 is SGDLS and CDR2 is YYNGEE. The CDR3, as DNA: TGTGCCAGCAGCGTATTGGAGGGCGGGAAAGGAAACACCATATATTTT. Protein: CASSVLEGGKGNTIYF.

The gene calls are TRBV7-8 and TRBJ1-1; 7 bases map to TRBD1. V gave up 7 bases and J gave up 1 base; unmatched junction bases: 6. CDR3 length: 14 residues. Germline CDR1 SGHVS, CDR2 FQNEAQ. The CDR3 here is CASTTGVWNTEAFF. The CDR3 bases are TGTGCCAGCACCACAGGGGTATGGAACACTGAAGCTTTCTTT.

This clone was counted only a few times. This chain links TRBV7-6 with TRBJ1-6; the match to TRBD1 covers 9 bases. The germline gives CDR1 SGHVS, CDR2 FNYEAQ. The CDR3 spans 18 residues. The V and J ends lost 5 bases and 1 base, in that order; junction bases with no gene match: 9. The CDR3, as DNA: TGTGCCAGCAGCCCGACGGGCGACAGGGGGTCCTATAATTCACCCCTCCACTTT. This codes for CASSPTGDRGSYNSPLHF.

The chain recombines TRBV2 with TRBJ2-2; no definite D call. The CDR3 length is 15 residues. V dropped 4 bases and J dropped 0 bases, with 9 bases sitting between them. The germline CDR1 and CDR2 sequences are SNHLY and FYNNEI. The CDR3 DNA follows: TGTGCCAGCAGTGGGGCGACCCCGAACACCGGGGAGCTGTTTTTT. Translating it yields CASSGATPNTGELFF.

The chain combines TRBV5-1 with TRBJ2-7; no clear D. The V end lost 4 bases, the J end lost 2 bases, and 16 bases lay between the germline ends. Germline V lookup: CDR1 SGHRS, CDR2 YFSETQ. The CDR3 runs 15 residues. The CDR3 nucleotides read TGCGCCAGCAGCAGTCGAAGCGTAGGGCCCTACGAGCAGTACTTC. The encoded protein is CASSSRSVGPYEQYF. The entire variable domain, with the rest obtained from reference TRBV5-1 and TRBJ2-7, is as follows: KAGVTQTPRYLIKTRGQQVTLSCSPISGHRSVSWYQQTPGQGLQFLFEYFSETQRNKGNFPGRFSGRQFSNSRSEMNVSTLELGDSALYLCASSSRSVGPYEQYFGPGTRLTVT.

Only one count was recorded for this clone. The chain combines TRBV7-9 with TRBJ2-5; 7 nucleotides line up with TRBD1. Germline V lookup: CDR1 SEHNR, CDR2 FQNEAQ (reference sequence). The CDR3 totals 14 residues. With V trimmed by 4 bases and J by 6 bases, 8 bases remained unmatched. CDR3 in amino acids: CASSSGQVEKTQYF. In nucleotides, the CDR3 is TGTGCCAGCAGCTCAGGACAGGTTGAGAAGACCCAGTACTTC.

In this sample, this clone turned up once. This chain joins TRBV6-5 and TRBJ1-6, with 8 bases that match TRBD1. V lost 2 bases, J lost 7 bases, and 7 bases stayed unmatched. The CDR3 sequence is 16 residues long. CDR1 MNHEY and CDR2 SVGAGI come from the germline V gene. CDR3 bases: TGTGCCAGCAGTTACGAGGCAGGGGGCAGAAATTCACCCCTCCACTTT. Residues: CASSYEAGGRNSPLHF.

The CDR3 loop reads CASSSRTGTGRSTDTQYF. CDR3 DNA: TGTGCCAGCAGCTCCAGAACTGGGACAGGGAGAAGCACAGATACGCAGTATTTT. The chain couples TRBV7-8 to TRBJ2-3; 9 bases are a match to TRBD1. CDR3 length equals 18 residues. CDR1 and CDR2 (germline): SGHVS, FQNEAQ. The trim removed 4 bases at V and 0 bases at J, leaving 11 bases unmatched. Combining the CDR3 with reference TRBV7-8 and TRBJ2-3 gives the whole variable domain GAGVSQSPRYKVAKRGQDVALRCDPISGHVSLFWYQQALGQGPEFLTYFQNEAQLDKSGLPSDRFFAERPEGSVSTLKIQRTQQEDSAVYLCASSSRTGTGRSTDTQYFGPGTRLTVL.

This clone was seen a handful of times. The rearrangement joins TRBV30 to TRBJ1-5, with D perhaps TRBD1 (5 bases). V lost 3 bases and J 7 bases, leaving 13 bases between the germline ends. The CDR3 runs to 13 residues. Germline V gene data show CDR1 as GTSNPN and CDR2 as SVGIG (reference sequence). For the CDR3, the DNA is TGTGCCTGGAGGGAGGGCGCAGGGCAGCCCCAGCATTTT. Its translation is CAWREGAGQPQHF. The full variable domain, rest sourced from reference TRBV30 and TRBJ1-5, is SQTIHQWPATLVQPVGSPLSLECTVEGTSNPNLYWYRQAAGRGLQLLFYSVGIGQISSEVPQNLSASRPQDRQFILSSKKLLLSDSGFYLCAWREGAGQPQHFGDGTRLSIL.